This TCR beta chain was sequenced during a study of blood T cell repertoires in COVID-19. Participants spanned ages about 18 to 90 years and resided in some 22 US areas. Allocation to cohorts depended on clinical history reported by the participants. Germline values: CDR1 SGHTS, CDR2 YDEGEE. V was clipped by 3 bases and J by 6 bases, with 14 bases between them. The length of the CDR3 is 14 residues. In the original workflow: Reference gene primer amplification gave estimated nucleated cell counts. Profiling relied on immunoSEQ multiplex PCR, and the TCRdb table lists in-frame clones only, not all of them. The V and J calls and the clone size are those of that table, but D and trimming were determined from the DNA. This table holds 250,000 or so clones, approximately 90% found once.

Sequencing input: PBMCs or T cells enriched from blood (not recorded which). The gene calls are TRBV5-8 and TRBJ2-3, with D possibly matching TRBD2 (6 bases). The sequence was obtained from a woman aged 25 to 39 with acute COVID-19. CDR3 residues: CASSSGGPPDTQYF. DNA of the CDR3: TGTGCCAGCAGCTCCGGGGGTCCGCCTGATACGCAGTATTTT.